This is a list of T cell receptor beta chains from one sample in a study of blood T cell repertoires in COVID-19. Only in-frame clones appear in the TCRdb table, and some are missing; sequencing was by immunoSEQ multiplex PCR. The sample has more than 65,000 clones, about three quarters seen once. Input material: peripheral blood. The receptors stem from a woman aged 80 or over with active or convalescent COVID-19. The conserved cysteine and the conserved F or W are not part of the CDR3 here. The D gene is left open where the match is weak.

D gene | V gene | CDR3 length | CDR3 protein
- | TRBV2 | 14 | ASTPLWGQLNTEAF
- | TRBV9 | 12 | ASSQNPEGSPLH
TRBD1 | TRBV3-1/TRBV3-2 | 17 | ASSRVRKGTGRVGETQY
TRBD1 | TRBV5-6 | 16 | ASSTWTGDSVSLGTQY
- | TRBV2 | 12 | ASSLLRDTREAF
- | TRBV6-5 | 11 | ASSYTGGNTIY
TRBD1 | TRBV5-1 | 16 | ASSFESRTGGPGNTIY
- | TRBV2 | 12 | ASSELYRTDTQY
- | TRBV19 | 12 | ASTAGGGNQPQH
TRBD2 | TRBV4-3 | 13 | ASSQDRGGLNTQY
- | TRBV5-5 | 13 | ASSLGTELGQPQH
- | TRBV5-5 | 11 | ASSSGVPETQY
- | TRBV30 | 10 | AWRITGQGYT
- | TRBV7-9 | 11 | ASSLPWTDGYT
- | TRBV19 | 14 | ASSKRPVSARETQY
TRBD2 | TRBV28 | 15 | ASSLPPGTSGVDEQF
- | TRBV6-5 | 13 | ASSSVAGASNEQF
- | TRBV19 | 10 | ASIPSGYEQY
TRBD1 | TRBV5-1 | 13 | ASSHSGGGGEKLF
TRBD1 | TRBV4-1 | 12 | ASSLGQGGGKLF
TRBD2 | TRBV9 | 13 | ASSPWGTSFGELF
TRBD1 | TRBV4-1 | 13 | ASSQDWDSSYEQY
- | TRBV5-4 | 11 | ASSSGSRYGYT
- | TRBV5-6 | 12 | ASSLVGGVEKLF
TRBD2 | TRBV7-9 | 14 | ASSPRTSGSYNEQF
- | TRBV3-1/TRBV3-2 | 14 | ASSQDSGGWNSPLH
TRBD1 | TRBV24-1 | 16 | ATSDPGQGEFSYNEQF
- | TRBV4-3 | 15 | ASSQGGNSWLYNEQF
- | TRBV5-5 | 11 | ASSLGQADTQY
- | TRBV5-1 | 11 | ASSLEGVQPQH
- | TRBV19 | 13 | ASSIATTGVYGYT
- | TRBV5-1 | 11 | ASSVVQGHEQF
- | TRBV5-1 | 11 | ASRPDSFYGYT
TRBD1 | TRBV7-6 | 12 | ASSLGQGNTEAF
TRBD1 | TRBV11-2 | 11 | ASSYSLGGEQF
- | TRBV6-6 | 12 | ASSRGQTVYGYT
- | TRBV29-1 | 14 | SVEDPVAGWLNTQY
- | TRBV11-1 | 10 | ASSFVSYEQY
TRBD1 | TRBV6-2/TRBV6-3 | 12 | ASSQSTGKNGYT
TRBD1 | TRBV28 | 10 | ASSLLQGGYT
- | TRBV25-1 | 12 | ASSAFKDGGEQY
TRBD1 | TRBV7-2 | 11 | ASSPDRVYEQY
TRBD1 | TRBV18 | 14 | ASSPPTGGDTGELF
- | TRBV4-2 | 13 | ASSQDRQEDYGYT
- | TRBV6-6 | 11 | ASRGQAGNTIY
TRBD2 | TRBV19 | 12 | ASSVPGTSDEQY
- | TRBV19 | 13 | ASSKGQLMNTEAF
TRBD2 | TRBV9 | 15 | ASIQPGLEISTDTQY
TRBD2 | TRBV7-2 | 16 | ASSLVVFRRGSYNEQF
- | TRBV27 | 14 | ASSPSYSRLTDTQY
- | TRBV6-5 | 11 | ASRTYSGNTIY